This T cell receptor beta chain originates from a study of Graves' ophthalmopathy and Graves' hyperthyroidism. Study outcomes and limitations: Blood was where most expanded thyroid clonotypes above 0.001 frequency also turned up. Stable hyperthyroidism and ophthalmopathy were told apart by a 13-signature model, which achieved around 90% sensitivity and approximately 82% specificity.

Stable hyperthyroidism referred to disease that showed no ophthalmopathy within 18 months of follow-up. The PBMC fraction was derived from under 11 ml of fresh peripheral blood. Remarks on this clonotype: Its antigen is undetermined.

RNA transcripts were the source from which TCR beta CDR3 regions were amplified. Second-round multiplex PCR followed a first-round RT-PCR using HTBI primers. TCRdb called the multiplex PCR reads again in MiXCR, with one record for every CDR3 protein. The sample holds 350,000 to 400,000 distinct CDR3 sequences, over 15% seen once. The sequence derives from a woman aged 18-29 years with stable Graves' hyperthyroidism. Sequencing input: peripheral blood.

The CDR3 here is CASSLGRRPIRGYGYTF. CDR3 in DNA: TGTGCCAGCAGCTTAGGGCGCAGGCCGATCCGAGGCTATGGCTACACCTTC. The gene calls are TRBV7-8 and TRBJ1-2; D gene unclear. V lost 1 base to trimming and J lost 4 bases, with 19 bases between them. The CDR3 contains 17 residues. Germline lookup yields CDR1 SGHVS and CDR2 FQNEAQ.